A selection of T cell receptor beta chains follows, all from one sample in a study of T cells expressing NK-cell markers. TCRdb reanalyzed the 5' RACE reads and collapses them to one entry per CDR3 protein, without DNA. Here the sample table reports 500,000 to 600,000 distinct CDR3 sequences. The sample comprised blood T cells: a sorted CD56 or NKG2C T cell subset, CD4+ or CD8+ T cells, or bulk PBMC T cells (not recorded which). The source of these receptors is a man aged 18 to 29 in good health. Both conserved end residues are part of each CDR3. Not all rows give a size; the values are once, few, many and, for expanded clones, a class.

TRBJ1-6	TRBV5-5	-	CASHIGLSSSYNSPLHF
TRBJ2-7	TRBV12-3/TRBV12-4	-	CASSLPREEQASYEQYF
TRBJ2-3	TRBV12-3/TRBV12-4	medium-sized	CASSNNRGGTDTQYF
TRBJ1-2	TRBV6-5	-	CASRPRTGHGDGYTF
TRBJ2-7	TRBV9	-	CASSGPLTQIGNEQYF
TRBJ2-1	TRBV20-1	-	CSARTAEGFYNEQFF
TRBJ2-3	TRBV20-1	-	CSVLPTSSTDTQYF
TRBJ1-2	TRBV7-9	-	CASSLTGTLDGYTF
TRBJ2-7	TRBV18	-	CASSHTAVGGEQYF
TRBJ2-3	TRBV30	-	CAWSGATSTDTQYF
TRBJ2-2	TRBV12-3/TRBV12-4	-	CASSSSSGRVDTGELFF
TRBJ1-2	TRBV5-1	-	CASSSQGGYTF
TRBJ2-7	TRBV4-3	-	CASSQIPSGSNYEQYF
TRBJ2-3	TRBV9	-	CASSVDASGTSGMADTQYF
TRBJ2-5	TRBV7-2	-	CASSEGLAGGGAETQYF
TRBJ1-4	TRBV7-8	-	CASTARGNSLTRNEKLFF
TRBJ2-3	TRBV28	-	CASGAGRRTDTQYF
TRBJ1-4	TRBV6-1	-	CASSPGTRTSEKLFF
TRBJ2-5	TRBV7-2	-	CASSLDYLTRETQYF
TRBJ2-7	TRBV6-5	-	CASSYSSAGQYEQYF
TRBJ2-3	TRBV27	-	CATQASDTQYF
TRBJ2-1	TRBV11-2	-	CASSLDLGGGITYNEQFF